These T cell receptor beta chains were read from a single sample in a study of T cell changes during pregnancy in multiple sclerosis. Profiled with immunoSEQ multiplex PCR; TCRdb holds only in-frame clones, not every one. The profile covers around 42,000 clones, with about nine tenths appearing a single time and approximately 2% taken by the ten largest. The source material was CD4+ T cells from peripheral blood mononuclear cells, sampled after pregnancy. Every receptor here comes from a female donor in good health, enrolled as a control in a pregnancy study. Both conserved end residues are part of each CDR3. The D gene is left open where the match is weak. Some rows have no size entry. The others give once, few or many, or a class for an expanded clone.

>NA|TRBV14|TRBJ2-1|NA
CASSQVNNEQFF
TGTGCCAGCAGCCAAGTCAACAATGAGCAGTTCTTC
>NA|TRBV28|TRBJ2-7|NA
CASSFWAYYEQYF
TGTGCCAGCAGTTTTTGGGCGTACTACGAGCAGTACTTC
>NA|TRBV4-1|TRBJ2-1|NA
CASSQSSGKKLHEQFF
TGCGCCAGCAGCCAAAGTTCCGGGAAAAAGTTGCATGAGCAGTTCTTC
>TRBD2|TRBV7-9|TRBJ2-3|NA
CASSIRRRGGLLTQYF
TGTGCCAGCAGCATCCGGCGGCGGGGGGGCCTGCTTACGCAGTATTTT
>NA|TRBV6-1|TRBJ1-1|once
CASSEREGGGTEAFF
TGTGCCAGCAGTGAAAGGGAGGGGGGAGGGACTGAAGCTTTCTTT
>NA|TRBV7-9|TRBJ1-1|NA
CASSQQINTEAFF
TGTGCCAGCAGCCAACAGATAAACACTGAAGCTTTCTTT
>TRBD2|TRBV5-1|TRBJ2-5|NA
CASSLRPSGSWETQYF
TGCGCCAGCAGCTTGAGGCCTAGCGGGAGTTGGGAGACCCAGTACTTC
>TRBD2|TRBV9|TRBJ2-5|NA
CASSLAGTSEETQYF
TGTGCCAGCAGCCTCGCCGGGACTAGTGAAGAGACCCAGTACTTC
>NA|TRBV2|TRBJ2-7|NA
CASRQSSYEQYF
TGTGCCAGCAGACAGAGCTCCTACGAGCAGTACTTC
>TRBD1|TRBV6-5|TRBJ1-4|NA
CASSYFRTGGNEKLFF
TGTGCCAGCAGTTACTTCCGGACAGGGGGGAATGAAAAACTGTTTTTT
>NA|TRBV7-2|TRBJ2-6|NA
CASSPAGANVLTF
TGTGCCAGCAGCCCGGCTGGGGCCAACGTCCTGACTTTC
>TRBD1|TRBV10-3|TRBJ1-1|NA
CAIKTGEEKVMNTEAFF
TGTGCCATCAAGACAGGGGAAGAAAAGGTGATGAACACTGAAGCTTTCTTT
>NA|TRBV4-2|TRBJ1-1|NA
CASSQEILSGTEAFF
TGTGCCAGCAGCCAAGAAATCCTGTCGGGCACTGAAGCTTTCTTT
>NA|TRBV7-8|TRBJ1-2|NA
CASSLERQPNYGYTF
TGTGCCAGCAGCTTAGAAAGACAGCCGAACTATGGCTACACCTTC
>TRBD1|TRBV10-3|TRBJ2-3|NA
CAISESGTGGTDTQYF
TGTGCCATCAGTGAGTCCGGGACAGGGGGTACGGATACGCAGTATTTT
>NA|TRBV5-1|TRBJ1-1|NA
CASSLMAQNQNTEAFF
TGCGCCAGCAGCTTGATGGCCCAAAACCAGAACACTGAAGCTTTCTTT
>TRBD1|TRBV19|TRBJ2-2|NA
CASMRAKGQGHTGELFF
TGTGCCAGTATGAGGGCGAAGGGACAGGGTCACACCGGGGAGCTGTTTTTT
>NA|TRBV10-2|TRBJ1-1|NA
CASGGHMNTEAFF
TGCGCCAGCGGAGGGCACATGAACACTGAAGCTTTCTTT
>NA|TRBV27|TRBJ2-1|NA
CASSLSYSSSYNEQFF
TGTGCCAGCAGTTTATCCTATTCTAGCTCCTACAATGAGCAGTTCTTC
>NA|TRBV4-2|TRBJ2-2|NA
CASSLSGEITGELFF
TGTGCCAGCAGCCTTAGCGGAGAGATCACCGGGGAGCTGTTTTTT
>NA|TRBV4-1|TRBJ1-5|few
CASSRSLVEETQHF
TGCGCCAGCAGCCGTTCTCTGGTCGAGGAGACCCAGCATTTT
>NA|TRBV9|TRBJ1-2|NA
CASSVGGTHGYTF
TGTGCCAGCAGCGTAGGGGGCACCCATGGCTACACCTTC
>TRBD2|TRBV7-2|TRBJ2-3|NA
CASEAGGFFDTQYF
TGTGCCAGTGAAGCGGGGGGGTTTTTTGATACGCAGTATTTT
>NA|TRBV28|TRBJ2-2|NA
CASRRSRNTGELFF
TGTGCCAGCAGGCGATCACGGAACACCGGGGAGCTGTTTTTT
>TRBD1|TRBV29-1|TRBJ2-6|NA
CSVEITGGYSGANVLTF
TGCAGCGTTGAAATTACAGGGGGATACTCTGGGGCCAACGTCCTGACTTTC
>NA|TRBV4-1|TRBJ2-7|NA
CASSRGYEQYF
TGCGCCAGCAGTCGAGGGTACGAGCAGTACTTC
>NA|TRBV28|TRBJ1-2|NA
CASSPGAGGYTF
TGTGCCAGCAGTCCTGGGGCTGGGGGCTACACCTTC
>NA|TRBV7-9|TRBJ2-2|NA
CASSLFSGNTGELFF
TGTGCCAGCAGCTTATTTAGCGGGAACACCGGGGAGCTGTTTTTT
>NA|TRBV15|TRBJ1-1|NA
CATSRSTRGTEAFF
TGTGCCACCAGCAGATCGACCCGGGGAACTGAAGCTTTCTTT
>NA|TRBV18|TRBJ1-6|few
CASSRDRDSPLHF
TGTGCCAGCTCGCGAGACAGAGATTCACCCCTCCACTTT
>TRBD1|TRBV10-3|TRBJ1-2|NA
CAISEGTVGGYTF
TGTGCCATCAGTGAAGGGACAGTCGGTGGCTACACCTTC
>NA|TRBV18|TRBJ1-3|NA
CASSSRGLSGNTIYF
TGTGCCAGCTCATCCAGGGGCCTCTCTGGAAACACCATATATTTT
>NA|TRBV10-3|TRBJ2-7|NA
CAISGTYSYEQYF
TGTGCCATCAGTGGGACTTATTCCTACGAGCAGTACTTC
>TRBD2|TRBV28|TRBJ2-7|NA
CASSLLIAGPDYEQYF
TGTGCCAGCAGTTTGCTCATAGCGGGGCCTGACTACGAGCAGTACTTC
>NA|TRBV7-8|TRBJ1-5|NA
CASSLGRQLNQPQHF
TGTGCCAGCAGCTTAGGTAGACAGCTCAATCAGCCCCAGCATTTT
>TRBD1|TRBV19|TRBJ1-5|NA
CASSEGTGGRPQHF
TGTGCCAGTAGCGAAGGGACAGGGGGTCGGCCCCAGCATTTT
>NA|TRBV15|TRBJ1-4|NA
CATGRDANEKLFF
TGTGCCACCGGACGGGATGCTAATGAAAAACTGTTTTTT
>NA|TRBV21-1|TRBJ2-2|NA
CATLRQGITGELFF
TGTGCCACCCTGAGACAGGGGATCACCGGGGAGCTGTTTTTT
>NA|TRBV28|TRBJ2-7|NA
CASSPGDVSSYEQYF
TGTGCCAGCAGTCCGGGGGACGTCAGCTCCTACGAGCAGTACTTC
>TRBD2|TRBV19|TRBJ2-7|NA
CASRGTSGPYEQYF
TGTGCCAGTAGAGGGACTAGCGGCCCCTACGAGCAGTACTTC